These 9 T cell receptor beta chains were all obtained from the same sample, sequenced in a study of blood T cells in healthy people across ages. Through a sample-barcoded 5' primer and a J-beta primer mix, a second PCR was run for about 6 to 11 cycles. TCRdb analysed the 5' RACE reads with MiXCR anew, one entry per CDR3 protein. The sample has 800,000 to 900,000 distinct CDR3 sequences, 60% to 80% seen once; the top ten hold around a quarter. Material for sequencing was blood. Receptors originate from a man aged 25-45 years in good health.

Only a few counts were recorded for this clonotype. The rearrangement joins TRBV29-1 to TRBJ2-3, with TRBD1 as a possible D gene (5 bases). The CDR3 is 14 amino acids. V lost 4 bases and J lost 2, with 13 bases in between. CDR1 and CDR2 (germline): SQVTM, ANQGSEA. CDR3 nucleotides: TGCAGCGTTGGACCAACCAGGGACACAGATACGCAGTATTTT. It is translated as CSVGPTRDTDTQYF.

The chain's CDR3 is CASSPLQGASTEAFF. CDR3 sequence (DNA): TGTGCCAGCAGCCCGCTTCAGGGGGCGAGCACTGAAGCTTTCTTT. This sequence joins TRBV7-2 and TRBJ1-1, with 8 bases that match TRBD1. V was pared by 5 bases and J by 4 bases, with 9 bases of the junction left unmatched. Germline V gene lookup returns CDR1 SGHTA and CDR2 FQGNSA. The CDR3 spans 15 residues. The whole variable domain, filled in from reference TRBV7-2 and TRBJ1-1, reads GAGVSQSPSNKVTEKGKDVELRCDPISGHTALYWYRQSLGQGLEFLIYFQGNSAPDKSGLPSDRFSAERTGGSVSTLTIQRTQQEDSAVYLCASSPLQGASTEAFFGQGTRLTVV.

The chain carries TRBV4-3 and TRBJ2-3, with D perhaps TRBD1 (6 bases). This CDR3 is built from 16 residues. Germline V lookup: CDR1 LGHNA, CDR2 YSLEER. Trimming stripped 0 bases from V and 4 bases from J, with 14 bases between. DNA for the CDR3: TGCGCCAGCAGCCAAGATTGGTCAGGGGCGGCAGATACGCAGTATTTT. Protein product: CASSQDWSGAADTQYF.

This chain uses TRBV5-6 with TRBJ2-1; TRBD2 is a possible D gene (5 bases). CDR3 length: 15 amino acids. Trimming stripped 0 bases from V and 9 bases from J, with 16 bases between. CDR1 and CDR2 from the germline V gene are SGHDT and YYEEEE. The CDR3 bases are TGTGCCAGCAGCTTGGTCGGCCCGCGTGGGAGTGAGCAGTTCTTC. As protein: CASSLVGPRGSEQFF.

V gene TRBV27 combines with J gene TRBJ2-3; D perhaps matches TRBD2 (5 bases). Germline CDR1 is MNHEY and CDR2 is SMNVEV (reference sequence). V lost 6 bases, J lost 7 bases, and 14 bases lay in between. The CDR3 covers 13 residues. The CDR3 loop reads CASSPEGRNTQYF. The CDR3, as DNA: TGTGCCAGCAGCCCAGAGGGCCGTAATACGCAGTATTTT.

This clonotype was recorded once. This rearrangement joins TRBV5-5 to TRBJ2-1; D is uncertain. The germline gives CDR1 SGHKS, CDR2 YYEKEE (reference sequence). Deletions cut 6 bases from V and 0 bases from J, with 19 bases between. The length of the CDR3 is 17 residues. The CDR3 protein is CASISPETMNSYNEQFF. The CDR3 DNA reads TGTGCCAGCATCAGTCCCGAGACAATGAACTCCTACAATGAGCAGTTCTTC.

The chain carries TRBV6-1 and TRBJ1-5; D remains unclear. Germline assignment: CDR1 MNHNS and CDR2 SASEGT. This CDR3 contains 15 residues. V was cut by 1 base and J by 2 bases, with 9 bases left in between. For the CDR3, the DNA is TGTGCCAGCAGTGAAGTGGAGACGGGCAATCAGCCCCAGCATTTT. Protein: CASSEVETGNQPQHF.

The rearrangement joins TRBV12-3 or TRBV12-4 to TRBJ1-1, with D perhaps TRBD1 (5 bases). Trimming left V 8 bases short and J 6 bases short, with 19 bases between. The length of the CDR3 is 14 residues. This CDR3 reads CASGILKGWPEAFF. For the CDR3, the DNA is TGTGCCAGCGGCATTTTAAAGGGGTGGCCTGAAGCTTTCTTT.

The chain couples TRBV6-6 to TRBJ1-4; TRBD1 agrees at 10 bases. Germline-derived CDR1 and CDR2 are MNHNY and SVGAGI (reference sequence). This CDR3 region has 14 residues. J lost 8 bases, V lost 7 bases, and 7 bases had no gene match. In nucleotides, the CDR3 is TGTGCCAGCATCTCAGACAGGGGGCCGGAAAAACTGTTTTTT. It translates to CASISDRGPEKLFF.